Below are 8 T cell receptor beta chains sequenced from a single sample in a study of cytomegalovirus exposure and HLA in healthy donors. PCR amplification relied on 60 Vbeta primers (plus 13 Jbeta primers). The protocol was immunoSEQ multiplex PCR, while the TCRdb copy is restricted to in-frame clones and leaves out a portion. The data show about 65,000 clones, with 70% to 85% seen just once and approximately 2.9% held by the top ten. Sequencing was done on a sample of PBMCs. The receptors were sampled from a girl aged 10-17 years in good health and CMV-seropositive.

The CDR3 DNA sequence: TGTGCCAGCAGCGAACCGGGACAGGGAATAGATACGCAGTATTTT. This gives the protein CASSEPGQGIDTQYF. The gene calls are TRBV11-3 and TRBJ2-3; 9 bases align to TRBD1. This CDR3 region has 15 residues. Germline CDR1 is SGHNT and CDR2 is YENEEA. V gave up 5 bases and J gave up 5 bases; unmatched junction bases: 8.

The V and J genes are TRBV25-1 and TRBJ1-1, with a tentative D call TRBD1 (5 bases). Germline V gene sequence: CDR1 MGHDK, CDR2 SYGVNS. The CDR3 runs to 13 residues. Trimming took 6 bases from V and 1 from J, leaving 9 bases between them. The CDR3, as DNA: TGTGCCAGCAGGACCGACAGGAACACTGAAGCTTTCTTT. Translating gives CASRTDRNTEAFF.

The chain couples TRBV30 to TRBJ2-1; TRBD1 is a possible D gene (5 bases). V was trimmed by 1 base and J by 4 bases, leaving 11 bases between them. Germline V gene lookup returns CDR1 GTSNPN and CDR2 SVGIG (reference sequence). The CDR3 sequence is 14 residues long. In DNA, the CDR3 is TGTGCCTGGAGTGATGACAGAAAATACAATGAGCAGTTCTTC. As protein: CAWSDDRKYNEQFF.

The gene calls are TRBV18 and TRBJ2-7; TRBD2 might be the D (6 bases). The length of the CDR3 is 13 residues. The ends were cut back, 9 bases at V and 2 bases at J, with 14 bases in the middle. Germline lookup yields CDR1 KGHSH and CDR2 LQKENI. CDR3 protein: CASSGENAYEQYF. The CDR3 DNA follows: TGTGCCAGTTCGGGGGAGAATGCCTACGAGCAGTACTTC.

This chain connects TRBV10-3 to TRBJ1-5; maybe TRBD1 (5 bases). Germline V gives CDR1 ENHRY, CDR2 SYGVKD. Trimming pared 10 bases from V and 1 base from J, leaving 17 bases between. This CDR3 spans 15 amino acids. CDR3 sequence (DNA): TGTGCCACGGACAAGGGTGGGATCAGCAATCAGCCCCAGCATTTT. Translation: CATDKGGISNQPQHF.

The gene calls are TRBV28 and TRBJ2-3, with D maybe TRBD2 (6 bases). There are 21 residues in the CDR3. The V gene's germline CDR1 is MDHEN and CDR2 SYDVKM. Trimming cost V 1 base and J 2 bases, with 28 bases left between them. This CDR3 is CASSLLGRWWRGEGDTDTQYF. CDR3 in DNA: TGTGCCAGCAGTTTATTGGGTCGATGGTGGAGGGGCGAAGGAGACACAGATACGCAGTATTTT.

The chain has TRBV11-2 and TRBJ1-4, with a possible D match to TRBD1 (5 bases). V dropped 5 bases and J dropped 5 bases, with 12 bases sitting between them. The germline V gene has CDR1 SGHAT and CDR2 FQNNGV. The CDR3 length is 14 residues. The CDR3 loop reads CASSGTEGNEKLFF. CDR3 DNA sequence: TGTGCCAGCAGCGGGACGGAGGGGAATGAAAAACTGTTTTTT.

CDR3 DNA: TGTGCCAGCAGCGTAGTTGCGGGAGGCCCCGGGGAGCTGTTTTTT. Translated, it gives CASSVVAGGPGELFF. V is TRBV9 and J is TRBJ2-2; 8 nucleotides align to TRBD2. Trimming cost V 0 bases and J 6 bases; bases outside gene matches: 4. The CDR3 runs to 15 residues. The germline gives CDR1 SGDLS, CDR2 YYNGEE. Full variable domain (outside the CDR3, taken from reference TRBV9 and TRBJ2-2): DSGVTQTPKHLITATGQRVTLRCSPRSGDLSVYWYQQSLDQGLQFLIQYYNGEERAKGNILERFSAQQFPDLHSELNLSSLELGDSALYFCASSVVAGGPGELFFGEGSRLTVL.